These T cell receptor beta chains were read from a single sample in a study of technical replicates of blood from a few donors. Libraries were prepared by immunoSEQ multiplex PCR; TCRdb keeps only in-frame clonotypes and omits some of them. The table records around 50,000 clones, about 96% of them present only once. The source material was T cells isolated from PBMCs. The receptor set was obtained from a human donor in good health. Each CDR3 is given with its conserved first and last residue. D genes are given only for firm matches. Clone size, where shown, is once, few, many, or a class for clones that have expanded.

clone_size: .; d_call: TRBD1; j_call: TRBJ1-1; v_call: TRBV27; cdr3_nt: TGTGCCAGCAGTTTGTACAGGGGTATGCACACTGAAGCTTTCTTT; cdr3_aa: CASSLYRGMHTEAFF
clone_size: .; d_call: .; j_call: TRBJ2-7; v_call: TRBV13; cdr3_nt: TGTGCCAGCAGCTACCTGAGCTCCTACGAGCAGTACTTC; cdr3_aa: CASSYLSSYEQYF
clone_size: .; d_call: .; j_call: TRBJ1-3; v_call: TRBV5-4; cdr3_nt: TGTGCCAGCAGCTTGGCCGGAGGGGCTGGAAACACCATATATTTT; cdr3_aa: CASSLAGGAGNTIYF
clone_size: .; d_call: TRBD2; j_call: TRBJ2-3; v_call: TRBV7-2; cdr3_nt: TGTGCCAGCAGCTCGGGGGGCGGGAGGGTAGATACGCAGTATTTT; cdr3_aa: CASSSGGGRVDTQYF
clone_size: once; d_call: .; j_call: TRBJ2-2; v_call: TRBV4-2; cdr3_nt: TGTGCCAGCAGCCAATACGGAGGGCCGACCGGGGAGCTGTTTTTT; cdr3_aa: CASSQYGGPTGELFF
clone_size: .; d_call: .; j_call: TRBJ1-4; v_call: TRBV11-2; cdr3_nt: TGTGCCAGCAGCTTTACAGGGAAGAGCACTAATGAAAAACTGTTTTTT; cdr3_aa: CASSFTGKSTNEKLFF
clone_size: .; d_call: .; j_call: TRBJ2-5; v_call: TRBV19; cdr3_nt: TGTGCCAGTAGTATAAGCGGTGAGACCCAGTACTTC; cdr3_aa: CASSISGETQYF
clone_size: .; d_call: TRBD1; j_call: TRBJ1-1; v_call: TRBV28; cdr3_nt: TGTGCCAGCAGTTCGATGGGACAGGGCCCGAACACTGAAGCTTTCTTT; cdr3_aa: CASSSMGQGPNTEAFF
clone_size: .; d_call: .; j_call: TRBJ2-7; v_call: TRBV5-4; cdr3_nt: TGTGCCAGCTCCCTCGGAGGGCCCTACGAGCAGTACTTC; cdr3_aa: CASSLGGPYEQYF
clone_size: once; d_call: .; j_call: TRBJ2-4; v_call: TRBV6-5; cdr3_nt: TGTGCCAGCAGTTCCTCTAGGGGTAGTAACATTCAGTACTTC; cdr3_aa: CASSSSRGSNIQYF
clone_size: .; d_call: TRBD1; j_call: TRBJ1-5; v_call: TRBV28; cdr3_nt: TGTGCCAGCAGGCCGGACAGGGAGCGCGATCAGCCCCAGCATTTT; cdr3_aa: CASRPDRERDQPQHF
clone_size: .; d_call: TRBD2; j_call: TRBJ2-2; v_call: TRBV11-1; cdr3_nt: TGTGCCAGCAGCTTAGGGACTAGCGGACACACCGGGGAGCTGTTTTTT; cdr3_aa: CASSLGTSGHTGELFF
clone_size: .; d_call: TRBD1; j_call: TRBJ1-1; v_call: TRBV5-4; cdr3_nt: TGTGCCAGCAGCTCGAAGACAGGGGCGAACACTGAAGCTTTCTTT; cdr3_aa: CASSSKTGANTEAFF
clone_size: once; d_call: TRBD1; j_call: TRBJ2-7; v_call: TRBV19; cdr3_nt: TGTGCCAGTAGTATACAGGGGGACTACGAGCAGTACTTC; cdr3_aa: CASSIQGDYEQYF
clone_size: .; d_call: TRBD2; j_call: TRBJ2-7; v_call: TRBV28; cdr3_nt: TGTGCCAGCAGTATCCTTAGCGGGGGCTACGAGCAGTACTTC; cdr3_aa: CASSILSGGYEQYF
clone_size: .; d_call: .; j_call: TRBJ2-6; v_call: TRBV28; cdr3_nt: TGTGCCAGCAGTCAAATACTCTCTGGGGCCAACGTCCTGACTTTC; cdr3_aa: CASSQILSGANVLTF
clone_size: once; d_call: TRBD2; j_call: TRBJ2-7; v_call: TRBV4-2; cdr3_nt: TGTGCCAGCAGCCCAGGGACTAGCGGGAGCCACGAGCAGTACTTC; cdr3_aa: CASSPGTSGSHEQYF
clone_size: once; d_call: .; j_call: TRBJ2-3; v_call: TRBV19; cdr3_nt: TGTGCCAGTAGTATCCAGGGTACGAGCACAGATACGCAGTATTTT; cdr3_aa: CASSIQGTSTDTQYF
clone_size: .; d_call: TRBD2; j_call: TRBJ2-1; v_call: TRBV19; cdr3_nt: TGTGCCGCCTCCTTTCGGGCGGGAGCCAATGAGCAGTTCTTC; cdr3_aa: CAASFRAGANEQFF
clone_size: .; d_call: TRBD2; j_call: TRBJ2-5; v_call: TRBV18; cdr3_nt: TGTGCCAGCTCACCTCTAGCTAGCGGGGCCCTAGAGACCCAGTACTTC; cdr3_aa: CASSPLASGALETQYF
clone_size: .; d_call: .; j_call: TRBJ2-1; v_call: TRBV7-3; cdr3_nt: TGTGCCAGCAGCTCGACAGGTGGCGTACGGAATGAGCAGTTCTTC; cdr3_aa: CASSSTGGVRNEQFF
clone_size: .; d_call: .; j_call: TRBJ1-1; v_call: TRBV15; cdr3_nt: TGTGCCACCAGCAGAGATCTCTCAGAAACTGAAGCTTTCTTT; cdr3_aa: CATSRDLSETEAFF
clone_size: .; d_call: .; j_call: TRBJ1-1; v_call: TRBV15; cdr3_nt: TGTGCCACCAGAGGAGCCGGGGAAGCTTTCTTT; cdr3_aa: CATRGAGEAFF
clone_size: once; d_call: .; j_call: TRBJ2-5; v_call: TRBV28; cdr3_nt: TGTGCCAGCAGTTTACCAGGGATTGGGGAGACCCAGTACTTC; cdr3_aa: CASSLPGIGETQYF
clone_size: .; d_call: TRBD1; j_call: TRBJ2-5; v_call: TRBV11-3; cdr3_nt: TGTGCCAGCAGCCGGACAGGGGAGACCCAGTACTTC; cdr3_aa: CASSRTGETQYF
clone_size: .; d_call: .; j_call: TRBJ1-4; v_call: TRBV2; cdr3_nt: TGTGCCAGCAGCCCCGGGACTCCTAATGAAAAACTGTTTTTT; cdr3_aa: CASSPGTPNEKLFF
clone_size: .; d_call: .; j_call: TRBJ1-2; v_call: TRBV28; cdr3_nt: TGTGCCAGCAGACCCCGCGGGACGGAAGACTATGGCTACACCTTC; cdr3_aa: CASRPRGTEDYGYTF
clone_size: .; d_call: .; j_call: TRBJ1-5; v_call: TRBV30; cdr3_nt: TGTGCCTGGAGTGGTGGCATTAATCAGCCCCAGCATTTT; cdr3_aa: CAWSGGINQPQHF
clone_size: .; d_call: .; j_call: TRBJ2-7; v_call: TRBV2; cdr3_nt: TGTGCCAGCAGTGTCGCGTACGAGCAGTACTTC; cdr3_aa: CASSVAYEQYF
clone_size: once; d_call: .; j_call: TRBJ1-4; v_call: TRBV29-1; cdr3_nt: TGCAGCGTTAGATCGGGAGGGCGTGAAAAACTGTTTTTT; cdr3_aa: CSVRSGGREKLFF
clone_size: once; d_call: TRBD2; j_call: TRBJ2-7; v_call: TRBV27; cdr3_nt: TGTGCCAGCAGTCCTGGAGCGGGAGGGACCTACGAGCAGTACTTC; cdr3_aa: CASSPGAGGTYEQYF
clone_size: .; d_call: TRBD2; j_call: TRBJ2-7; v_call: TRBV4-2; cdr3_nt: TGTGCCAGCAGCCAAGAGGGCGGGAGCCTGATTACCTACGAGCAGTACTTC; cdr3_aa: CASSQEGGSLITYEQYF
clone_size: .; d_call: .; j_call: TRBJ2-7; v_call: TRBV7-2; cdr3_nt: TGTGCCAGCAGCTTAGTAGCGAGCTCCTACGAGCAGTACTTC; cdr3_aa: CASSLVASSYEQYF
clone_size: .; d_call: .; j_call: TRBJ1-1; v_call: TRBV7-2; cdr3_nt: TGTGCCAGCAGCTCACAGGCTATGAACACTGAAGCTTTCTTT; cdr3_aa: CASSSQAMNTEAFF
clone_size: .; d_call: TRBD1; j_call: TRBJ1-3; v_call: TRBV4-2; cdr3_nt: TGTGCCAGCAGCCTATCGGGACAGCGTGGCCTCTCTGGAAACACCATATATTTT; cdr3_aa: CASSLSGQRGLSGNTIYF
clone_size: .; d_call: .; j_call: TRBJ1-2; v_call: TRBV28; cdr3_nt: TGTGCCAGCAGTCGGAACTATGGCTACACCTTC; cdr3_aa: CASSRNYGYTF
clone_size: .; d_call: TRBD1; j_call: TRBJ1-5; v_call: TRBV6-6; cdr3_nt: TGTGCCAGCAGTTACGGGGACAGGTATAGCAATCAGCCCCAGCATTTT; cdr3_aa: CASSYGDRYSNQPQHF
clone_size: .; d_call: .; j_call: TRBJ2-7; v_call: TRBV29-1; cdr3_nt: TGCAGCGTTGTATCCCAGGGGCAGGAGTACTTC; cdr3_aa: CSVVSQGQEYF
clone_size: .; d_call: .; j_call: TRBJ1-1; v_call: TRBV21-1; cdr3_nt: TGTGCCAGCAGAGGGGGCACTGAAGCTTTCTTT; cdr3_aa: CASRGGTEAFF
clone_size: .; d_call: .; j_call: TRBJ1-4; v_call: TRBV5-1; cdr3_nt: TGCGCCACCAAGCCAACCAACCACAGGGAAGGTGAAAAACTGTTTTTT; cdr3_aa: CATKPTNHREGEKLFF
clone_size: .; d_call: .; j_call: TRBJ1-1; v_call: TRBV4-3; cdr3_nt: TGCGCCAGCAGCCAAATTAAAAGCGGGGGAGAAGCTTTCTTT; cdr3_aa: CASSQIKSGGEAFF
clone_size: .; d_call: TRBD2; j_call: TRBJ2-5; v_call: TRBV5-1; cdr3_nt: TGCGCCAGCAGCCCCCGGGGGGGGGATCAAGAGACCCAGTACTTC; cdr3_aa: CASSPRGGDQETQYF
clone_size: .; d_call: .; j_call: TRBJ1-1; v_call: TRBV5-6; cdr3_nt: TGTGCCAGCAGCTCTATAGGACAGGAAGCTTTCTTT; cdr3_aa: CASSSIGQEAFF
clone_size: once; d_call: TRBD1; j_call: TRBJ1-3; v_call: TRBV7-9; cdr3_nt: TGTGCCAGCAGCTTAAGTGGGACAGGGGCTGGAAACACCATATATTTT; cdr3_aa: CASSLSGTGAGNTIYF